Included here is one TCR beta chain sequence, with context. V lost 5 bases to trimming and J lost 2 bases, with 13 bases between them. Germline assignment: CDR1 SGHVS and CDR2 FQNEAQ. The CDR3 has 15 amino acids. These data come from a study of T cell changes during pregnancy in multiple sclerosis. Some clones are missing from TCRdb's copy, which holds only in-frame ones; the method was immunoSEQ multiplex PCR. The table has about 57,000 clones, approximately 90% seen once; the top ten hold about 3.7%. This sequence was found in a female donor in good health, enrolled as a control in a pregnancy study. The J gene is TRBJ2-1, the V gene TRBV7-8; D remains unclear. Sequencing used peripheral blood, obtained after pregnancy. In nucleotides, the CDR3 is TGTGCCAGCAGCCCCTGGTCGAGGACCTACAATGAGCAGTTCTTC. The encoded protein is CASSPWSRTYNEQFF. The whole variable domain, remainder taken from reference TRBV7-8 and TRBJ2-1, is GAGVSQSPRYKVAKRGQDVALRCDPISGHVSLFWYQQALGQGPEFLTYFQNEAQLDKSGLPSDRFFAERPEGSVSTLKIQRTQQEDSAVYLCASSPWSRTYNEQFFGPGTRLTVL.